This passage covers 21 T cell receptor beta chains from one sample sequenced in a study of CD8 T cells in ankylosing spondylitis. The study's findings and limits: Made up of 7 to 9 highly homologous variants, a TCR beta motif appeared characteristic of ankylosing spondylitis blood.

One entry per CDR3 protein results from TCRdb running MiXCR on the 5' RACE reads. The table has around 430,000 distinct CDR3 sequences, 15% to 20% seen once. Their antigens are not known. The sample consisted of blood, either unsorted or a sorted T cell fraction (not recorded which). These receptors were obtained from a male donor with ankylosing spondylitis.

CDR3 in amino acids: CASSQAGGPSHYGYTF. CDR3 coding DNA: TGTGCCAGCAGCCAAGCCGGGGGGCCCTCCCACTATGGCTACACCTTC. The chain recombines TRBV3-1 with TRBJ1-2, with D perhaps TRBD1 (6 bases). In germline, CDR1 is LGHDT, CDR2 YNNKEL (reference sequence). With 1 base removed from V and 3 bases from J, the gap between germline ends came to 15 bases. This CDR3 has 16 amino acids.

This clonotype was seen a single time. The rearrangement links TRBV20-1 to TRBJ1-1; TRBD1 is a possible D gene (5 bases). The CDR3 has 14 amino acids. V was shortened by 3 bases and J by 4 bases, with 15 bases between the two germline ends. The germline V gene encodes CDR1 DFQATT and CDR2 SNEGSKA (reference sequence). CDR3 sequence (DNA): TGCAGTGCTAGGCCCGGGGGTGGAGGCACTGAAGCTTTCTTT. It encodes CSARPGGGGTEAFF.

The CDR3 DNA is TGTGCCAGCAGCCAAGCGCGGACAGGCAGCTACGAGCAGTACTTC. Protein: CASSQARTGSYEQYF. The rearrangement joins TRBV3-1 to TRBJ2-7; TRBD1 agrees at 7 bases. The CDR3 spans 15 residues. With 1 base clipped from V and 3 bases from J, the junction kept 6 bases outside the gene matches. Germline lookup yields CDR1 LGHDT and CDR2 YNNKEL (reference sequence).

This clonotype showed up many times. J is TRBJ2-5 and V is TRBV7-2; D is ambiguous. CDR1 is SGHTA, CDR2 FQGNSA, per germline. The CDR3 consists of 15 residues. V lost 5 bases, J lost 0 bases, and 13 bases lay in between. The CDR3: CASSPFQTYQETQYF. In DNA, the CDR3 is TGTGCCAGCAGCCCATTCCAAACATACCAAGAGACCCAGTACTTC.

This clonotype was observed a handful of times. CDR3 sequence: CASSTGQGENQPQHF. The CDR3 DNA is TGCGCCAGCAGCACCGGACAGGGGGAGAATCAGCCCCAGCATTTT. The J gene is TRBJ1-5, the V gene TRBV5-1; 10 positions match TRBD1. The germline V gene encodes CDR1 SGHRS and CDR2 YFSETQ. With V trimmed by 4 bases and J by 4 bases, 5 bases remained unmatched. This CDR3 has 15 residues.

This clonotype was found a few times. The DNA of the CDR3 is TGCGCCAGCAGGGGGGTGACGCGCAATCAGCCCCAGCATTTT. Translating gives CASRGVTRNQPQHF. This chain links TRBV10-2 with TRBJ1-5; a weak D match, TRBD1 (5 bases). This CDR3 is 14 amino acids long. Germline assignment: CDR1 WSHSY and CDR2 SAAADI. The V and J ends lost 6 bases and 2 bases respectively, with 11 bases between them.

The chain employs TRBV29-1 and TRBJ2-7; D not certain. The CDR3 covers 12 residues. Germline lookup yields CDR1 SQVTM and CDR2 ANQGSEA. Trimming left V 4 bases short and J 0 bases short, with 7 bases between. The CDR3 DNA follows: TGCAGCGTTGGAGTTCCCTCCTACGAGCAGTACTTC. Amino acid sequence: CSVGVPSYEQYF.

This clonotype appeared many times. The CDR3 coding sequence is TGTGCCAGCAGAGACGGACTAGCGGGACCCCCGCACAATGAGCAGTTCTTC. Encoded protein: CASRDGLAGPPHNEQFF. The rearrangement uses TRBV12-3 or TRBV12-4 and TRBJ2-1; 12 bases map to TRBD2. The CDR3 extends over 17 amino acids. J lost 5 bases, V lost 6 bases, and 11 bases had no gene match.

This clonotype occurred many times. The rearrangement links TRBV3-1 to TRBJ1-6; possible D gene TRBD1, 5 bases. The CDR3 loop spans 14 amino acids. Germline CDR1 is LGHDT and CDR2 is YNNKEL (reference sequence). Trimming pared 0 bases from V and 8 bases from J, leaving 8 bases between. The CDR3 spells CASSQDGGDSPLHF. CDR3 coding DNA: TGTGCCAGCAGCCAAGATGGGGGGGATTCACCCCTCCACTTT.

As for this clonotype: The junction departs from germline at one end; a sequencing error may be responsible. V gene TRBV3-1 combines with J gene TRBJ2-5, with 9 positions matching TRBD2. This CDR3 has 12 amino acids. CDR1 LGHDT and CDR2 YNNKEL come from the germline V gene (reference sequence). The CDR3 DNA follows: TGTGCCAGCAGCCCTCCCAGCGGGAGGTGCGACTTC. Its protein product is CASSPPSGRCDF.

The chain couples TRBV10-2 to TRBJ1-4, with unresolved D. CDR1 WSHSY and CDR2 SAAADI come from the germline V gene. The CDR3 is made up of 14 amino acids. V lost 5 bases, J lost 4 bases, and 11 bases lay in between. The DNA of the CDR3 is TGCGCCAGCAGTCCCGGTGGGGATAATGAAAAACTGTTTTTT. Translated: CASSPGGDNEKLFF.

This clonotype was seen more than once but under ten times. The genes are TRBV5-1 and TRBJ2-3, with D possibly being TRBD2 (5 bases). Germline CDR1 reads SGHRS; CDR2 reads YFSETQ. This CDR3 spans 13 amino acids. Deletions cut 5 bases from V and 2 bases from J, with 9 bases between. The CDR3 reads CASRRGPTDTQYF. The CDR3 DNA reads TGCGCCAGCAGACGAGGGCCCACAGATACGCAGTATTTT.

The chain links TRBV3-1 to TRBJ2-1; a possible D gene is TRBD2 (6 bases). Germline CDR1 and CDR2: LGHDT and YNNKEL (reference sequence). The V gene lost 1 base and the J gene lost 2 bases, with 12 bases spanning the gap. The CDR3 is 16 amino acids. CDR3 in DNA: TGTGCCAGCAGCCAAGGTGGAGGGCTAGCCTACAATGAGCAGTTCTTC. As protein: CASSQGGGLAYNEQFF.

The rearrangement joins TRBV6-5 to TRBJ1-1; D unresolved. The CDR3 covers 14 residues. CDR1 is MNHEY, CDR2 SVGAGI, per germline. Trimming left V 0 bases short and J 4 bases short, with 9 bases between. The CDR3 nucleotides are TGTGCCAGCAGTTACTCCGGGGTGGGCACTGAAGCTTTCTTT. It translates to CASSYSGVGTEAFF.

J is TRBJ1-2 and V is TRBV20-1; 8 bases line up with TRBD1. Trimming at V came to 0 bases and at J to 6 bases, leaving 0 bases not matched to a gene. This CDR3 is 12 amino acids long. Germline CDR1 reads DFQATT; CDR2 reads SNEGSKA (reference sequence). The CDR3 sequence: CSARDRGHGYTF. CDR3 DNA: TGCAGTGCTAGAGACAGGGGGCATGGCTACACCTTC.

CDR3 nucleotide sequence: TGCAGTGCTAGGGTCCCGGGACTAGGGGGTGAGCAGTTCTTC. Translated: CSARVPGLGGEQFF. This chain connects TRBV20-1 to TRBJ2-1; TRBD2 matches at 8 bases. Germline V CDR1 and CDR2: DFQATT, SNEGSKA (reference sequence). V trimming: 3 bases; J trimming: 9 bases; junction bases outside the gene matches: 10. This CDR3 is built from 14 residues.

V gene TRBV29-1 combines with J gene TRBJ2-5; TRBD1 agrees at 8 bases. The CDR3 is 12 residues long. Germline assignment: CDR1 SQVTM and CDR2 ANQGSEA. V was clipped by 6 bases and J by 3 bases; unmatched bases: 3. CDR3: CSVWDRKETQYF. The CDR3 nucleotides are TGCAGCGTATGGGACAGGAAAGAGACCCAGTACTTC.

The chain couples TRBV20-1 to TRBJ2-7; TRBD2 agrees at 12 bases. CDR1 is DFQATT and CDR2 is SNEGSKA in the germline V gene (reference sequence). V shed 4 bases, J shed 0 bases, and the junction held 13 bases outside the gene matches. The CDR3 spans 18 residues. DNA for the CDR3: TGCAGTGCTAATGGGGCTGGGACTAGCGGGCTAAGCTCCTACGAGCAGTACTTC. It is translated as CSANGAGTSGLSSYEQYF.

This clonotype was counted only a few times. V and J are TRBV2 and TRBJ2-1, with D possibly being TRBD1 (5 bases). The germline gives CDR1 SNHLY, CDR2 FYNNEI. The CDR3 contains 13 residues. Between the trimmed V and J ends, which lost 2 bases and 5 bases, there was a span of 7 bases. CDR3 amino acids: CASSERTHNEQFF. The CDR3 DNA follows: TGTGCCAGCAGTGAAAGGACACACAATGAGCAGTTCTTC.

This chain links TRBV3-1 with TRBJ2-1; D remains ambiguous. The CDR3 consists of 15 residues. Per germline, CDR1 LGHDT and CDR2 YNNKEL (reference sequence). Trimming pared 1 base from V and 0 bases from J, leaving 7 bases between. DNA for the CDR3: TGTGCCAGCAGCCAAGGGGCTAGCTCCTACAATGAGCAGTTCTTC. Its protein product is CASSQGASSYNEQFF.

This clonotype has at least ten counts. The chain links TRBV29-1 to TRBJ2-1, with 13 nucleotides matching TRBD2. Germline V CDR1 and CDR2: SQVTM, ANQGSEA. V lost 7 bases, J lost 7 bases, and 4 bases stayed unmatched. The CDR3 extends over 13 amino acids. The CDR3 region has the DNA TGCAGCGCCGGGACTAGCGGGAAAAATGAGCAGTTCTTC. It encodes CSAGTSGKNEQFF.